These 29 T cell receptor beta chains were sequenced from one sample in a study of regulatory T cells in long-lasting Graves disease. Time point indicated: persistent/refractory GD, antithyroid drugs over 5 years with positive TRAb. After RNA was extracted from PBMCs, the TCR library was made from it. According to the study, TCR beta libraries were built with iRepertoire HTBI primers and CDR3-region Arm-PCR. Using its own MiXCR run on the multiplex PCR reads, TCRdb lists one record per CDR3 protein. The sample lists 700,000 or so distinct CDR3 sequences; approximately 29% were seen once. This specimen was peripheral blood mononuclear cells (PBMCs), taken when the disease was refractory, from a patient treated with antithyroid drugs. These receptor sequences come from a female donor with Graves disease.

This clonotype was detected many times. The chain employs TRBV2 and TRBJ1-5; 7 bases agree with TRBD1. This CDR3 is built from 16 residues. Germline CDR1 and CDR2: SNHLY and FYNNEI. After removal of 6 bases from V and 5 bases from J, the junction contained 13 bases not matched to a gene. This chain's CDR3 is CASSVLQGPPHQPQHF. CDR3 DNA sequence: TGTGCCAGCAGCGTACTACAGGGGCCTCCGCATCAGCCCCAGCATTTT.

The table lists this clonotype with a few counts. V and J are TRBV2 and TRBJ1-2; D not resolved. CDR1 is SNHLY and CDR2 is FYNNEI in the germline V gene. The V end was cut by 8 bases, the J end by 8 bases, with 12 bases between. The CDR3 has 11 amino acids. The CDR3 DNA reads as TGTGCCAGCCTTCTTGCGGCCGGCTACACCTTC. Its protein product is CASLLAAGYTF. The full variable domain, completed using reference TRBV2 and TRBJ1-2, is EPEVTQTPSHQVTQMGQEVILRCVPISNHLYFYWYRQILGQKVEFLVSFYNNEISEKSEIFDDQFSVERPDGSNFTLKIRSTKLEDSAMYFCASLLAAGYTFGSGTRLTVV.

The sample holds a few counts of this clonotype. This chain links TRBV6-1 with TRBJ1-1; D unresolved. V lost 7 bases and J lost 6, with 18 bases in between. This CDR3 spans 14 amino acids. Per germline, CDR1 MNHNS and CDR2 SASEGT. CDR3 sequence reads: CASTHGVLGAEAFF. The DNA of the CDR3 is TGTGCCAGCACTCACGGGGTTCTCGGCGCTGAAGCTTTCTTT.

This chain joins TRBV20-1 and TRBJ1-1; 7 bases are a match to TRBD1. The CDR3 length is 14 residues. V gave up 6 bases and J gave up 5 bases; unmatched junction bases: 12. The V gene's germline CDR1 is DFQATT and CDR2 SNEGSKA (reference sequence). Here the CDR3 reads CSAPLQGRMTEAFF. CDR3 sequence (DNA): TGCAGTGCCCCCTTACAGGGGAGGATGACTGAAGCTTTCTTT.

The rearrangement joins TRBV24-1 to TRBJ1-5; 10 bases map to TRBD1. Germline assignment: CDR1 KGHDR and CDR2 SFDVKD. Trimming removed 3 bases from V and 3 bases from J; junction bases left unmatched: 4. The CDR3 is made up of 16 amino acids. As DNA, the CDR3 is TGTGCCACCAGTGATCGGACAGGGGGTAACAATCAGCCCCAGCATTTT. Amino acids: CATSDRTGGNNQPQHF.

V and J are TRBV5-6 and TRBJ1-1; 7 bases line up with TRBD1. Germline V gene sequence: CDR1 SGHDT, CDR2 YYEEEE. The CDR3 runs to 15 residues. J lost 0 bases, V lost 3 bases, and 5 bases had no gene match. This CDR3 reads CASSSGQEMNTEAFF. The CDR3, as DNA: TGTGCCAGCAGCTCCGGACAGGAGATGAACACTGAAGCTTTCTTT.

This clonotype was seen more than once but under ten times. The chain carries TRBV29-1 and TRBJ2-5; TRBD1 matches at 8 bases. Gene TRBJ2-7 matches the end of the DNA better, so the J call may be wrong. Looked up from germline, CDR1 is SQVTM and CDR2 is ANQGSEA. This CDR3 has 11 residues. This chain's CDR3 is CSGGQVGEQYF. DNA for the CDR3: TGCAGCGGGGGACAGGTAGGCGAGCAGTACTTC.

The rearrangement uses TRBV12-3 or TRBV12-4 and TRBJ2-1; 9 positions match TRBD2. With V trimmed by 3 bases and J by 5 bases, 5 bases remained unmatched. This CDR3 spans 15 amino acids. Here the CDR3 reads CASSFQREEHNEQFF. DNA for the CDR3: TGTGCCAGCAGTTTTCAGCGGGAGGAGCACAATGAGCAGTTCTTC.

This chain links TRBV20-1 with TRBJ1-2, with 7 bases lining up with TRBD1. Germline V lookup: CDR1 DFQATT, CDR2 SNEGSKA (reference sequence). The V and J ends lost 0 bases and 7 bases, in that order; junction bases with no gene match: 14. This CDR3 is 16 amino acids long. CDR3 loop: CSARDSKQGSHLGYTF. The CDR3 nucleotides read TGCAGTGCTAGAGATTCAAAACAGGGGAGCCATCTTGGCTACACCTTC.

The V and J genes are TRBV9 and TRBJ1-2; TRBD1 matches at 7 bases. This CDR3 spans 17 amino acids. Germline trimming cut 3 bases from V and 4 bases from J; bases unmatched to any gene: 15. Germline values: CDR1 SGDLS, CDR2 YYNGEE. CDR3 protein: CASSGFSNGTASYGYTF. The DNA of the CDR3 is TGTGCCAGCAGCGGGTTCTCCAACGGGACAGCTTCCTATGGCTACACCTTC.

This clonotype appeared once. This chain joins TRBV9 and TRBJ2-1, with D maybe TRBD2 (6 bases). In germline, CDR1 is SGDLS, CDR2 YYNGEE. V was clipped by 4 bases and J by 4 bases, with 21 bases between them. The CDR3 contains 17 residues. The CDR3 region is CASSPKWGERAYNEQFF. The CDR3 DNA reads as TGTGCCAGCAGCCCCAAGTGGGGGGAGCGGGCTTACAATGAGCAGTTCTTC.

The sample holds a few counts of this clonotype. The genes are TRBV7-9 and TRBJ2-7, with 9 nucleotides matching TRBD1. The CDR3 runs to 15 residues. Germline lookup yields CDR1 SEHNR and CDR2 FQNEAQ (reference sequence). Germline trimming cut 5 bases from V and 4 bases from J; bases unmatched to any gene: 9. CDR3 amino acids: CASSRGQGQNYEQYF. For the CDR3, the DNA is TGTGCCAGCAGCCGAGGACAGGGGCAAAATTACGAGCAGTACTTC.

V gene TRBV10-2 combines with J gene TRBJ1-1; D is unclear. Trimming pared 5 bases from V and 5 bases from J, leaving 18 bases between. Germline loops: CDR1 WSHSY, CDR2 SAAADI. The CDR3 runs to 15 residues. The CDR3: CASSSDRLEGTEAFF. CDR3 DNA sequence: TGCGCCAGCAGTTCCGACCGCCTGGAAGGGACTGAAGCTTTCTTT.

The chain uses TRBV12-5 and TRBJ2-7; TRBD2 might be the D (6 bases). Trimming pared 3 bases from V and 5 bases from J, leaving 26 bases between. This CDR3 contains 18 residues. Germline CDR1 and CDR2: LGHNT and FRNRAP. CDR3 nucleotide sequence: TGTGCTAGTGGTTTTGCTCACCGGGGGAAGCAGGTTTTTGACGAGCAGTACTTC. Encoded protein: CASGFAHRGKQVFDEQYF.

In its sample, this clonotype was seen a few times. V and J are TRBV27 and TRBJ1-4, with unresolved D. The CDR3 spans 15 residues. Looked up from germline, CDR1 is MNHEY and CDR2 is SMNVEV (reference sequence). V lost 2 bases to trimming and J lost 3 bases, with 10 bases between them. The CDR3 sequence is CASSLRGKSNEKLFF. The CDR3 region has the DNA TGTGCCAGCAGTTTACGAGGGAAGTCTAATGAAAAACTGTTTTTT.

The chain has TRBV10-3 and TRBJ1-1; D call uncertain. V lost 0 bases and J lost 11, with 10 bases in between. Germline V CDR1 and CDR2: ENHRY, SYGVKD. The length of the CDR3 is 12 residues. The DNA for the CDR3 is TGTGCCATCAGTGAGTCCCACGGTAGGGCTTTCTTT. Amino acids: CAISESHGRAFF.

The sample holds a few counts of this clonotype. This rearrangement joins TRBV7-9 to TRBJ2-2, with TRBD2 identical over 8 bases. The germline CDR1 and CDR2 sequences are SEHNR and FQNEAQ (reference sequence). This CDR3 comprises 14 residues. V was pared by 4 bases and J by 9 bases, with 7 bases of the junction left unmatched. The CDR3 protein is CASSSGTSVRELFF. Written as DNA, the CDR3 is TGTGCCAGCAGCTCCGGGACTAGTGTCAGGGAGCTGTTTTTT.

This clonotype was seen only a few times. J is TRBJ2-5 and V is TRBV27; 9 bases map to TRBD1. This CDR3 spans 16 amino acids. Germline V gives CDR1 MNHEY, CDR2 SMNVEV (reference sequence). J lost 2 bases, V lost 5 bases, and 9 bases had no gene match. The CDR3 loop is CASSPKDRGQQETQYF. The CDR3 DNA is TGTGCCAGCAGTCCCAAGGACAGGGGCCAACAAGAGACCCAGTACTTC.

V gene TRBV5-4 combines with J gene TRBJ1-2; D not certain. The CDR3 is 14 residues long. The germline gives CDR1 SGHNT, CDR2 YYREEE (reference sequence). V was cut by 0 bases and J by 7 bases, with 13 bases left in between. The CDR3 reads CASSLAISLAGYTF. CDR3 in DNA: TGTGCCAGCAGCTTGGCCATCAGTCTCGCTGGCTACACCTTC.

This chain joins TRBV6-2 or TRBV6-3 and TRBJ2-7; 10 positions match TRBD1. With V trimmed by 2 bases and J by 5 bases, 6 bases remained unmatched. Germline V gene sequence: CDR1 MNHEY, CDR2 SVGEGT. CDR3 length: 15 residues. The CDR3 DNA reads TGTGCCAGCAGTTACCGCGGGACAGGGGCTAACGAGCAGTACTTC. It yields the protein CASSYRGTGANEQYF.

Only one count was recorded for this clonotype. The genes are TRBV5-6 and TRBJ1-1; 9 positions match TRBD1. V was pared by 3 bases and J by 3 bases, with 6 bases of the junction left unmatched. This CDR3 has 15 residues. Germline CDR1 SGHDT, CDR2 YYEEEE. The CDR3 loop is CASSSTGGGYTEAFF. The CDR3 nucleotides read TGTGCCAGCAGCTCCACAGGGGGCGGGTACACTGAAGCTTTCTTT.

This clonotype was recorded many times. This chain uses TRBV6-1 with TRBJ1-6, with 7 bases fitting TRBD1. The V gene end was trimmed by 7 bases and the J gene end by 7 bases; junction bases not matched to a gene: 7. The CDR3 has 14 residues. Germline CDR1 reads MNHNS; CDR2 reads SASEGT. The CDR3 bases are TGTGCCAGCAACGGTCCAGGGGGAAATTCACCCCTCCACTTT. It translates to CASNGPGGNSPLHF.

This clonotype was detected only once. V and J are TRBV6-5 and TRBJ1-6; no firm D call. The CDR3 runs to 15 residues. Germline V gene sequence: CDR1 MNHEY, CDR2 SVGAGI. Deletions cut 4 bases from V and 0 bases from J, with 7 bases between. CDR3 protein: CASSFRGSYNSPLHF. Here the CDR3 DNA reads TGTGCCAGCAGTTTTCGGGGCTCCTATAATTCACCCCTCCACTTT.

The rearrangement uses TRBV24-1 and TRBJ1-5; 9 bases line up with TRBD1. With V trimmed by 5 bases and J by 7 bases, 5 bases remained unmatched. CDR3 length equals 14 residues. Germline CDR1 and CDR2: KGHDR and SFDVKD. The CDR3 is CATSAGTGWQPQHF. The CDR3 DNA is TGTGCCACCAGTGCTGGGACAGGGTGGCAGCCCCAGCATTTT.

V usage is TRBV3-1 and J usage is TRBJ1-1; no definite D call. This CDR3 region has 14 residues. Between the trimmed V and J ends, which lost 3 bases and 1 base, there was a span of 9 bases. The germline V gene has CDR1 LGHDT and CDR2 YNNKEL (reference sequence). The chain's CDR3 is CASSHFAANTEAFF. CDR3 DNA: TGTGCCAGCAGCCATTTCGCGGCGAACACTGAAGCTTTCTTT.

V gene TRBV29-1 combines with J gene TRBJ1-1; D not certain. The CDR3 length is 12 residues. Germline V gives CDR1 SQVTM, CDR2 ANQGSEA. Trimming stripped 5 bases from V and 1 base from J, with 8 bases between. As DNA, the CDR3 is TGCAGCGTTACGTCTGGGAACACTGAAGCTTTCTTT. This sequence encodes CSVTSGNTEAFF.

The rearrangement uses TRBV3-1 and TRBJ2-7, with 9 bases fitting TRBD2. Germline values: CDR1 LGHDT, CDR2 YNNKEL (reference sequence). The CDR3 is made up of 16 amino acids. Unmatched junction bases numbered 6, after V lost 1 base and J lost 2 bases. CDR3 in amino acids: CASSQARREGTYEQYF. DNA of the CDR3: TGTGCCAGCAGCCAAGCACGGCGGGAGGGAACCTACGAGCAGTACTTC.

The rearrangement links TRBV6-1 to TRBJ2-2; D might be TRBD2 (6 bases). V lost 8 bases, J lost 7 bases, and 26 bases lay in between. This CDR3 is 17 amino acids long. Germline CDR1 and CDR2: MNHNS and SASEGT. The CDR3 sequence: CASPKNTGGTGIGELFF. CDR3 DNA sequence: TGTGCCAGCCCGAAGAACACAGGCGGGACCGGTATCGGGGAGCTGTTTTTT.

The rearrangement uses TRBV3-1 and TRBJ2-7; 9 bases align to TRBD1. Germline V lookup: CDR1 LGHDT, CDR2 YNNKEL (reference sequence). V shed 3 bases and J 3 bases; nucleotides not matched to a gene: 3. The CDR3 extends over 14 amino acids. As DNA, the CDR3 is TGTGCCAGCAGCCAGACAGGGGGGGACTACGAGCAGTACTTC. It translates to CASSQTGGDYEQYF.